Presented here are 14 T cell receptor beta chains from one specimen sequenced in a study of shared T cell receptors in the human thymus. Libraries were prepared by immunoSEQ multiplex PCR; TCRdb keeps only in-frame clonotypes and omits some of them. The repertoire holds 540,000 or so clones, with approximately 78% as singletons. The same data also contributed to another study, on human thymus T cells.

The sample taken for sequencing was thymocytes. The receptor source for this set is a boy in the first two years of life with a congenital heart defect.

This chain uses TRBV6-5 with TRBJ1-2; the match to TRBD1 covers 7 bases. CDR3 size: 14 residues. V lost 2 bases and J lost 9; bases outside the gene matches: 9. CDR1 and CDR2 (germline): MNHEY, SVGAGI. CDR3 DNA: TGTGCCAGCAGTTACCTGACAGGGACTGGAAGCTACACCTTC. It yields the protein CASSYLTGTGSYTF.

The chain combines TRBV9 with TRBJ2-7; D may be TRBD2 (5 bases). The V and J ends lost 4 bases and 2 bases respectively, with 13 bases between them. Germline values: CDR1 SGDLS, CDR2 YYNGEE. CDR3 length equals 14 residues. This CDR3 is CASSPPGRAYEQYF. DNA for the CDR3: TGTGCCAGCAGCCCCCCGGGAAGGGCCTACGAGCAGTACTTC.

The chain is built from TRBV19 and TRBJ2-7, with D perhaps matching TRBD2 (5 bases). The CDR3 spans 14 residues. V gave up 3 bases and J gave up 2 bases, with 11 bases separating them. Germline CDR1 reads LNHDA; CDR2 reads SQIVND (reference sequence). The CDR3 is CASSMMEETYEQYF. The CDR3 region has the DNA TGTGCCAGTAGTATGATGGAGGAAACCTACGAGCAGTACTTC.

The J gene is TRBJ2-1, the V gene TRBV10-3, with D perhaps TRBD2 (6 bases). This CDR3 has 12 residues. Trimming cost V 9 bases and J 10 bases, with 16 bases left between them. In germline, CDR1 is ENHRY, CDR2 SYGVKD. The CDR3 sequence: CAILGSGGEQFF. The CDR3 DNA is TGTGCCATACTTGGTAGCGGCGGAGAGCAGTTCTTC.

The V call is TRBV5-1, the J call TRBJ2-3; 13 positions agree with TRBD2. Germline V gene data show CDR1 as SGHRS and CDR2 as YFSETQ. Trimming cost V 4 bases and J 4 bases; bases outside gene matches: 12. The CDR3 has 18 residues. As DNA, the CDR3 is TGCGCCAGCAGCAGGCGAACCCCACTAGCGGGAGGGCCAGATACGCAGTATTTT. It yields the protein CASSRRTPLAGGPDTQYF.

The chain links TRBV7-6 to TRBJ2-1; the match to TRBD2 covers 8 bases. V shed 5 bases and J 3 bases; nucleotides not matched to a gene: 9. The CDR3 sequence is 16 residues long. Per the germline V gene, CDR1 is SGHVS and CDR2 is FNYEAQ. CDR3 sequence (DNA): TGTGCCAGCAGCCCTTCAGCGGGAGAGGGCTACAATGAGCAGTTCTTC. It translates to CASSPSAGEGYNEQFF.

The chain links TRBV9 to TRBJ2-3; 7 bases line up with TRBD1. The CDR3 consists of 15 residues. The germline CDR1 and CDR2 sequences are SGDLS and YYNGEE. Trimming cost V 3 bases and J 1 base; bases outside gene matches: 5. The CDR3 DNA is TGTGCCAGCAGCGATCGACAGGGCGGCACAGATACGCAGTATTTT. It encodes CASSDRQGGTDTQYF.

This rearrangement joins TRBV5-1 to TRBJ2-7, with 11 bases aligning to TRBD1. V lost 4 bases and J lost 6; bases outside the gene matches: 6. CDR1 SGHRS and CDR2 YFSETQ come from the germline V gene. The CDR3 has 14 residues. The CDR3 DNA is TGCGCCAGCAGCGCCGGACAGGGGGCGCGCGAGCAGTACTTC. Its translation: CASSAGQGAREQYF.

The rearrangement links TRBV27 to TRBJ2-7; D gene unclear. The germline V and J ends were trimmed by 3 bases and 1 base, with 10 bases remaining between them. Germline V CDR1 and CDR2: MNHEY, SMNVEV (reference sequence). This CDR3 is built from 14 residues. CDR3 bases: TGTGCCAGCAGTTTGTGGGCAATGTCCTACGAGCAGTACTTC. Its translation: CASSLWAMSYEQYF.

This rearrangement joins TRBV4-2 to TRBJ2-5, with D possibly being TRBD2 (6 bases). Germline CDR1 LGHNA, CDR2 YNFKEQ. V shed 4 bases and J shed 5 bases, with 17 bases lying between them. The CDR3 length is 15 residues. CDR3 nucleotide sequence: TGTGCCAGCAGCCCCTACTCCGGGAGTGAGGAGACCCAGTACTTC. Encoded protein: CASSPYSGSEETQYF.

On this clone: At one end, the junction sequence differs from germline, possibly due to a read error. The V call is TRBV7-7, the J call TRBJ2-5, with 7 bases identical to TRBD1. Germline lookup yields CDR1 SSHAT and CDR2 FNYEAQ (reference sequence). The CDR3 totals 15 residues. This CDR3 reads CASSRRQGLGETQYF. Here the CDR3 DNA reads TGTGCTAGCAGCCGAAGACAGGGCCTAGGTGAGACCCAGTACTTC.

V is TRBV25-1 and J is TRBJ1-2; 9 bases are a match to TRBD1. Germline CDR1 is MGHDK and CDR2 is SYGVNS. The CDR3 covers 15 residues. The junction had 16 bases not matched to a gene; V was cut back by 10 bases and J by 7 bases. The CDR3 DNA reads TGTGCCACCAAGTGGTACAGGGGGCGACTGTTTGGCTACACCTTC. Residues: CATKWYRGRLFGYTF.

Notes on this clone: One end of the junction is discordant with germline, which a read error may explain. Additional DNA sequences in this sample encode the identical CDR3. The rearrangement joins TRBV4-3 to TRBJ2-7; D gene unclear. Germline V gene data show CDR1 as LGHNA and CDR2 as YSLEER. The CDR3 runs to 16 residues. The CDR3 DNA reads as TGCGCCAGTAGCCAAGATCGGTCCCACTACTCCTACGAGCAGTACTTC. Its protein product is CASSQDRSHYSYEQYF.

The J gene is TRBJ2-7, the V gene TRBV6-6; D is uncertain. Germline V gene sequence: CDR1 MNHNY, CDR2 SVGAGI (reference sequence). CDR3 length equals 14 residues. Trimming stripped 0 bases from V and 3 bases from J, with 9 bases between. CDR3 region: CASSYSTEIYEQYF. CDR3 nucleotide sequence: TGTGCCAGCAGTTACTCAACTGAGATCTACGAGCAGTACTTC.